This T cell receptor beta chain originates from a study of shared clonotypes between healthy human individuals. Profiled with immunoSEQ multiplex PCR; TCRdb holds only in-frame clones, not every one. This sample carries about 2.2 million clones, about 94% of them seen once, and the ten largest clones take 1.5% to 2%. Notes on the study in general: Sharing across four donors was highest in naive CD4 (approximately 5%) and lowest in memory CD8 (0.4%). Researchers sampled only blood; tissue repertoires likely differ. When compared with the clonotypes that were shared by all four sorted-subset donors, the non-shared clonotypes turned out to have lower generation probabilities.

CD45RO-negative, CCR7-selected cells formed the naive CD8 fraction, which excluded terminally differentiated effector memory CD45RA+ cells. Donors, without exception, were Caucasian adults residing in Nashville, Tennessee. The CDR3 sequence is 14 residues long. V was shortened by 7 bases and J by 6 bases, with 19 bases between the two germline ends. From germline, CDR1 is LNHDA and CDR2 SQIVND (reference sequence). On this clone itself: Its matching antigen is unknown.

The source is a man aged 18-30 years in good health. Some clones in this sample may be carry-over from other donors' samples. The chain has TRBV19 and TRBJ2-7; tentatively, D is TRBD1 (5 bases). Material for sequencing was naive CD8+ T cells from PBMCs. The DNA of the CDR3 is TGTGCCAGTAACCAAAGGGGCCCTTCACGCGAGCAGTACTTC. Translation: CASNQRGPSREQYF.